The next 29 T cell receptor beta chains were all read from a single sample in a study of blood T cell repertoires in COVID-19. This table comes from immunoSEQ multiplex PCR, and its TCRdb copy is limited to in-frame clones, with some not included. This table holds around 100,000 clones, around four fifths found once. The sample was peripheral blood. These receptors all stem from a man in his fifties or sixties with active or convalescent COVID-19.

This clone was recorded a few times. V gene TRBV5-5 combines with J gene TRBJ1-5; a weak D match, TRBD1 (6 bases). The CDR3 is 19 residues long. Germline CDR1 is SGHKS and CDR2 is YYEKEE (reference sequence). V gave up 6 bases and J gave up 0 bases, with 25 bases separating them. The CDR3 DNA sequence: TGTGCCAGCAACATCAGAGAGGTACAGGGTAATTATAGCAATCAGCCCCAGCATTTT. This translates into CASNIREVQGNYSNQPQHF.

The rearrangement joins TRBV5-5 to TRBJ2-3, with D tentatively TRBD1 (6 bases). Trimming shortened V by 4 bases and J by 2 bases, and 11 bases separated the two germline ends. CDR3 length: 14 amino acids. The germline V gene encodes CDR1 SGHKS and CDR2 YYEKEE (reference sequence). The CDR3 reads CASSRDTLTDTQYF. CDR3 nucleotides: TGTGCCAGCAGCCGGGACACTCTCACAGATACGCAGTATTTT.

The chain couples TRBV6-5 to TRBJ2-3; 8 bases fit TRBD1. CDR1 and CDR2 (germline): MNHEY, SVGAGI. The V and J ends lost 5 bases and 0 bases, in that order; junction bases with no gene match: 4. The CDR3 is 15 residues long. The CDR3 region is CASSTTGGSTDTQYF. The CDR3 coding sequence is TGTGCCAGCAGTACAACAGGGGGAAGCACAGATACGCAGTATTTT.

The CDR3 reads CARLRCRGNTGELFF. CDR3 bases: TGTGCCAGACTCCGGTGCAGGGGGAACACCGGGGAGCTGTTTTTT. The chain links TRBV5-5 to TRBJ2-2, with D maybe TRBD1 (6 bases). The ends were cut back, 8 bases at V and 1 base at J, with 15 bases in the middle. Per germline, CDR1 SGHKS and CDR2 YYEKEE (reference sequence). The CDR3 has 15 amino acids.

V and J are TRBV24-1 and TRBJ2-3, with D maybe TRBD2 (5 bases). Germline V gene data show CDR1 as KGHDR and CDR2 as SFDVKD. Trimming removed 1 base at V and 6 bases at J, with 7 bases between. The CDR3 loop spans 13 amino acids. The CDR3 bases are TGTGCCACCAGTGATTTCGGGGAGGATACGCAGTATTTT. As protein: CATSDFGEDTQYF.

The chain carries TRBV7-8 and TRBJ2-1, with 12 bases aligning to TRBD2. Germline V gene sequence: CDR1 SGHVS, CDR2 FQNEAQ. The CDR3 is 14 residues long. After removal of 6 bases from V and 7 bases from J, the junction contained 4 bases not matched to a gene. The CDR3 DNA sequence: TGTGCCAGCAGAAGACTAGCGGGAGTTAATGAGCAGTTCTTC. It encodes CASRRLAGVNEQFF.

This chain links TRBV29-1 with TRBJ2-1; a weak D match, TRBD1 (6 bases). The V gene's germline CDR1 is SQVTM and CDR2 ANQGSEA. The CDR3 totals 12 residues. Trimming took off 4 bases at V and 6 bases at J, with 10 bases between the two ends. Here the CDR3 reads CSVVVRGNEQFF. In DNA, the CDR3 is TGCAGCGTTGTTGTCAGGGGCAATGAGCAGTTCTTC.

The gene calls are TRBV15 and TRBJ1-5; TRBD1 matches 8 bases. Germline CDR1 and CDR2: LNHNV and YYDKDF (reference sequence). The CDR3 consists of 17 residues. Trimming removed 0 bases from V and 1 base from J; junction bases left unmatched: 5. CDR3 residues: CATSRDLWTGSNQPQHF. The CDR3 DNA is TGTGCCACCAGCAGAGATCTCTGGACAGGGAGCAATCAGCCCCAGCATTTT.

A few counts support this clone. This chain joins TRBV9 and TRBJ2-2, with 9 bases lining up with TRBD1. The germline V gene encodes CDR1 SGDLS and CDR2 YYNGEE. The CDR3 runs 16 residues. With V trimmed by 4 bases and J by 13 bases, 17 bases remained unmatched. The chain's CDR3 is CASSNFPGQGYEGLFF. The DNA for the CDR3 is TGTGCCAGCAGCAATTTCCCGGGACAGGGTTATGAGGGGCTGTTTTTT. The full variable domain, its missing parts supplied by reference TRBV9 and TRBJ2-2, is DSGVTQTPKHLITATGQRVTLRCSPRSGDLSVYWYQQSLDQGLQFLIQYYNGEERAKGNILERFSAQQFPDLHSELNLSSLELGDSALYFCASSNFPGQGYEGLFFGEGSRLTVL.

CDR3 DNA: TGTGCCAGCCTCGACAGGGGGTTCGGGCAGCCCCAGCATTTT. This sequence encodes CASLDRGFGQPQHF. The J gene is TRBJ1-5, the V gene TRBV19, with 9 positions matching TRBD1. Germline-derived CDR1 and CDR2 are LNHDA and SQIVND (reference sequence). Trimming cost V 9 bases and J 7 bases; bases outside gene matches: 10. CDR3 length: 14 amino acids.

The V and J genes are TRBV7-2 and TRBJ1-2; TRBD1 matches at 9 bases. CDR1 and CDR2 from the germline V gene are SGHTA and FQGNSA. The CDR3 covers 17 residues. Unmatched junction bases numbered 10, after V lost 0 bases and J lost 5 bases. This CDR3 reads CASSLAGTGTRSYGYTF. The DNA of the CDR3 is TGTGCCAGCAGCTTAGCCGGGACAGGGACCAGGTCTTATGGCTACACCTTC. Based on the CDR3 plus reference TRBV7-2 and TRBJ1-2, the full variable domain is GAGVSQSPSNKVTEKGKDVELRCDPISGHTALYWYRQSLGQGLEFLIYFQGNSAPDKSGLPSDRFSAERTGGSVSTLTIQRTQQEDSAVYLCASSLAGTGTRSYGYTFGSGTRLTVV.

The V and J genes are TRBV5-5 and TRBJ1-2; perhaps TRBD1 as D (6 bases). Trimming left V 2 bases short and J 4 bases short, with 15 bases between. CDR1 and CDR2 from the germline V gene are SGHKS and YYEKEE (reference sequence). The CDR3 consists of 15 residues. This chain's CDR3 is CASSLIRGRGYGYTF. CDR3 coding DNA: TGTGCCAGCAGCTTAATCCGGGGCAGGGGCTATGGCTACACCTTC.

The gene calls are TRBV4-2 and TRBJ1-5; 7 bases agree with TRBD1. This CDR3 has 16 residues. Germline CDR1 LGHNA, CDR2 YNFKEQ. V dropped 1 base and J dropped 3; count of bases not matched to a gene: 6. CDR3 protein: CASSQVSQGPNQPQHF. CDR3 in DNA: TGTGCCAGCAGCCAAGTGTCACAGGGGCCCAATCAGCCCCAGCATTTT.

This sequence joins TRBV28 and TRBJ2-1; the match to TRBD2 covers 7 bases. V trimming: 7 bases; J trimming: 4 bases; junction bases outside the gene matches: 13. The CDR3 is 16 amino acids. From germline, CDR1 is MDHEN and CDR2 SYDVKM. CDR3 loop: CASNQGTSDLYNEQFF. DNA for the CDR3: TGTGCCAGCAACCAAGGAACTAGCGACCTTTACAATGAGCAGTTCTTC. The variable domain in full, with the rest retrieved from reference TRBV28 and TRBJ2-1, is DVKVTQSSRYLVKRTGEKVFLECVQDMDHENMFWYRQDPGLGLRLIYFSYDVKMKEKGDIPEGYSVSREKKERFSLILESASTNQTSMYLCASNQGTSDLYNEQFFGPGTRLTVL.

This sequence joins TRBV3-1 (or the pseudogene TRBV3-2) and TRBJ2-1; TRBD2 matches 11 bases. J lost 9 bases, V lost 4 bases, and 5 bases had no gene match. In germline, CDR1 is LGHDT, CDR2 YNNKEL (reference sequence). The length of the CDR3 is 14 residues. CDR3 loop: CASSPTSGRGEQFF. The CDR3 DNA reads as TGTGCCAGCAGCCCAACTAGCGGGAGAGGTGAGCAGTTCTTC.

This clone was found once. The genes are TRBV19 and TRBJ1-3; TRBD1 agrees at 10 bases. Germline CDR1 LNHDA, CDR2 SQIVND (reference sequence). V lost 4 bases to trimming and J lost 2 bases; unmatched junction nucleotides: 2. The CDR3 spans 15 residues. This CDR3 is CASSTTGGPGNTIYF. CDR3 in DNA: TGTGCCAGTAGTACGACAGGGGGCCCTGGAAACACCATATATTTT.

This chain links TRBV5-6 with TRBJ1-4; D is perhaps TRBD1 (6 bases). Looked up from germline, CDR1 is SGHDT and CDR2 is YYEEEE. CDR3 size: 15 residues. The V end lost 4 bases, the J end lost 4 bases, and 14 bases lay between the germline ends. CDR3 sequence reads: CASSAVGQNNEKLFF. The CDR3 region has the DNA TGTGCCAGCAGCGCGGTTGGACAGAATAATGAAAAACTGTTTTTT.

This chain uses TRBV19 with TRBJ1-1, with 7 bases that match TRBD1. CDR3 length: 14 amino acids. The germline V gene has CDR1 LNHDA and CDR2 SQIVND (reference sequence). J gave up 3 bases and V 3 bases, and 4 bases lay outside the gene matches. CDR3 DNA sequence: TGTGCCAGTAGTATCACCGGGACAGACACTGAAGCTTTCTTT. This codes for CASSITGTDTEAFF.

As to this clone: One end of the junction does not line up with germline, which may come from a read error. The chain links TRBV7-2 to TRBJ2-1, with D possibly TRBD2 on 6 matching bases. The germline gives CDR1 SGHTA, CDR2 FQGNSA. CDR3 length equals 14 residues. CDR3 nucleotide sequence: TGTGCCAGCAGCTTAGAAGTTCAGCTGGGCGGGGAGATCTTC. Translating it yields CASSLEVQLGGEIF.

The rearrangement uses TRBV11-3 and TRBJ2-5, with 10 bases that match TRBD1. V lost 5 bases and J lost 5; bases outside the gene matches: 14. The CDR3 has 17 residues. Germline-derived CDR1 and CDR2 are SGHNT and YENEEA. The CDR3 DNA is TGTGCCAGCAGCCCCTTTCTCGGGACAGGGGATTGGGAGACCCAGTACTTC. Its translation: CASSPFLGTGDWETQYF.

The chain has TRBV2 and TRBJ1-2, with 9 bases fitting TRBD1. The J segment lost 3 bases and the V segment lost 6 bases, leaving 14 bases of the junction unmatched. The CDR3 sequence is 17 residues long. Germline CDR1 is SNHLY and CDR2 is FYNNEI. The CDR3 nucleotides are TGTGCCAGCAGACCCAGAACCGGGACAGGGAGGGACTATGGCTACACCTTC. Its translation is CASRPRTGTGRDYGYTF.

V is TRBV7-9 and J is TRBJ2-7; a weak D match, TRBD1 (6 bases). CDR1 SEHNR and CDR2 FQNEAQ come from the germline V gene (reference sequence). The CDR3 is made up of 16 amino acids. V was trimmed by 4 bases and J by 5 bases, leaving 21 bases between them. CDR3 DNA sequence: TGTGCCAGCAGCTCTTGGGGTCCCGGGACATCCGACGAGCAGTACTTC. This codes for CASSSWGPGTSDEQYF. Together with reference TRBV7-9 and TRBJ2-7, the CDR3 gives the full variable domain: DTGVSQNPRHKITKRGQNVTFRCDPISEHNRLYWYRQTLGQGPEFLTYFQNEAQLEKSRLLSDRFSAERPKGSFSTLEIQRTEQGDSAMYLCASSSWGPGTSDEQYFGPGTRLTVT.

The rearrangement uses TRBV7-2 and TRBJ1-3; 8 bases are a match to TRBD1. This CDR3 has 16 residues. Trimming at V came to 5 bases and at J to 0 bases, leaving 6 bases not matched to a gene. CDR1 is SGHTA, CDR2 FQGNSA, per germline. CDR3 region: CASSPPGTGSGNTIYF. In nucleotides, the CDR3 is TGTGCCAGCAGCCCGCCCGGGACAGGCTCTGGAAACACCATATATTTT.

The J gene is TRBJ2-1, the V gene TRBV29-1; 16 bases map to TRBD2. Germline lookup yields CDR1 SQVTM and CDR2 ANQGSEA. Germline trimming cut 4 bases from V and 7 bases from J; bases unmatched to any gene: 7. The CDR3 spans 16 residues. CDR3 nucleotide sequence: TGCAGCGTTGTGGGGACTAGCGGGAGGGCACCTAATGAGCAGTTCTTC. It specifies CSVVGTSGRAPNEQFF.

The rearrangement links TRBV29-1 to TRBJ2-7; 10 nucleotides match TRBD1. CDR1 is SQVTM, CDR2 ANQGSEA, per germline. The CDR3 has 14 residues. V lost 7 bases and J lost 9; bases outside the gene matches: 15. CDR3 region: CSAAFRDRGSWQYF. DNA of the CDR3: TGCAGCGCGGCATTCCGGGACAGGGGCTCATGGCAGTACTTC.

This chain links TRBV19 with TRBJ1-2; possibly TRBD1 for D (6 bases). Germline values: CDR1 LNHDA, CDR2 SQIVND (reference sequence). V lost 2 bases and J lost 10, with 17 bases in between. CDR3 length: 14 residues. CDR3 residues: CASSIRYRVVTYTF. The CDR3 coding sequence is TGTGCCAGTAGTATAAGGTACAGGGTCGTCACCTACACCTTC.

The V gene is TRBV2, the J gene TRBJ1-6; D is ambiguous. Germline loops: CDR1 SNHLY, CDR2 FYNNEI. CDR3 length: 12 amino acids. Between the trimmed V and J ends, which lost 5 bases and 9 bases, there was a span of 8 bases. DNA of the CDR3: TGTGCCAGCAGTTCCGGGATTTCACCCCTCCACTTT. Protein: CASSSGISPLHF. The full variable domain, in which reference TRBV2 and TRBJ1-6 provide the parts outside the CDR3, is EPEVTQTPSHQVTQMGQEVILRCVPISNHLYFYWYRQILGQKVEFLVSFYNNEISEKSEIFDDQFSVERPDGSNFTLKIRSTKLEDSAMYFCASSSGISPLHFGNGTRLTVT.

The V and J genes are TRBV6-5 and TRBJ2-7; TRBD1 matches 11 bases. CDR1 and CDR2 from the germline V gene are MNHEY and SVGAGI. The J segment lost 2 bases and the V segment lost 6 bases, leaving 6 bases of the junction unmatched. This CDR3 comprises 15 residues. This CDR3 is CASSSRDRGAYEQYF. In DNA, the CDR3 is TGTGCCAGCAGCTCCCGGGACAGGGGGGCCTACGAGCAGTACTTC.

The gene calls are TRBV27 and TRBJ1-1; a weak D match, TRBD1 (5 bases). CDR1 and CDR2 (germline): MNHEY, SMNVEV (reference sequence). This CDR3 is 14 amino acids long. With 7 bases removed from V and 1 base from J, the gap between germline ends came to 13 bases. The CDR3 spells CASTSFTGNTEAFF. The CDR3 region has the DNA TGTGCCAGCACTTCCTTCACAGGGAACACTGAAGCTTTCTTT.